A single T cell receptor (beta chain) is shown here with its context. No antigen is known for it. These data belong to a study of molecular identifiers for immune sequencing clone quantification. Findings and caveats of the study: A single cell's spiked Jurkat TCR RNA was reportedly detectable among about a million naive cells.

TCR libraries were built in bulk with a published protocol and specific TCR primers. Using its own MiXCR run on the PCR reads, TCRdb lists one record per CDR3 protein. The sample includes about half a million distinct CDR3 sequences, under 30% of them seen just once. Losses at the gene ends were 9 bases for V and 4 bases for J; bases not matched to a gene: 16. CDR3 length: 16 residues. Germline-derived CDR1 and CDR2 are SEHNR and FQNEAQ (reference sequence). V is TRBV7-9 and J is TRBJ2-7, with 9 bases fitting TRBD2. Sequenced: naive CD8+ T cells from blood, with Jurkat cell RNA spiked in. Stated subset: FACS-sorted CD8+CD4-CCR7+CD45RA+ naive T cells. The TCR was taken from a human donor in good health. Some libraries in this study had Jurkat cell RNA spiked in. This chain's CDR3 is CASPLGVAGDTYEQYF. Written as DNA, the CDR3 is TGTGCCAGTCCTTTAGGGGTAGCGGGAGATACTTACGAGCAGTACTTC.